This T cell receptor beta chain was sequenced during a study of shared clonotypes between healthy human individuals. Findings and limits, study-wide: Larger estimated richness was generally seen in naive subsets than in memory subsets.

About this clone: Its matching antigen is unknown.

There are 15 residues in the CDR3. The germline CDR1 and CDR2 sequences are SGHDT and YYEEEE. V gave up 4 bases and J gave up 0 bases, with 11 bases separating them. The method was immunoSEQ multiplex PCR; TCRdb's version includes in-frame clones alone and lacks a portion of them. This table holds approximately 1.5 million clones, 98% found once. Sequencing input: naive CD4+ T cells sorted from blood. Regarding subset: CD45RA+ positively selected. This clonotype was sampled from a young man in good health. The chain is built from TRBV5-6 and TRBJ2-1, with D possibly TRBD2 on 6 matching bases. The CDR3 DNA sequence: TGTGCCAGCAGCAAGGGACTGTTCTCCTACAATGAGCAGTTCTTC. Translation: CASSKGLFSYNEQFF. The whole variable domain, filled in from reference TRBV5-6 and TRBJ2-1, reads DAGVTQSPTHLIKTRGQQVTLRCSPKSGHDTVSWYQQALGQGPQFIFQYYEEEERQRGNFPDRFSGHQFPNYSSELNVNALLLGDSALYLCASSKGLFSYNEQFFGPGTRLTVL.